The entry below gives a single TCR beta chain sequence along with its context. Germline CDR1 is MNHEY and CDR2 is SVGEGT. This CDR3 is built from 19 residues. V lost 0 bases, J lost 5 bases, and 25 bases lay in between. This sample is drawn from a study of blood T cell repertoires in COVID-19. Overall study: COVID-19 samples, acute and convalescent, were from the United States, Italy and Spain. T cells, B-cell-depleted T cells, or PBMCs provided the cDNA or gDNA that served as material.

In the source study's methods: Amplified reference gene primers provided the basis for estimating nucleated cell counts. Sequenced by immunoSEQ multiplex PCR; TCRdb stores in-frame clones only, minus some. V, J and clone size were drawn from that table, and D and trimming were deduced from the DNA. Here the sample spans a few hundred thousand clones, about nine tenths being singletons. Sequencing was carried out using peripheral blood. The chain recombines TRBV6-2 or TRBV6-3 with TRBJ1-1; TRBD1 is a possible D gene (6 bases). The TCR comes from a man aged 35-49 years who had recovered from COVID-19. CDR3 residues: CASSYSTYRDIKSGTEAFF. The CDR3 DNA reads TGTGCCAGCAGTTACTCCACATACCGGGACATCAAATCTGGGACTGAAGCTTTCTTT.